This TCR beta chain stems from a study of shared clonotypes between healthy human individuals. The overall study: For every donor, three CD4 naive, three CD4 memory, two CD8 naive and one CD8 memory plates were used.

On this clone itself: Its matching antigen is unknown.

Study-level points and caveats: The study sampled only blood, and tissue repertoires likely differ. Among a few donors, roughly 5% of naive CD4 clonotypes were found in common.

Only in-frame clones appear in the TCRdb table, and some are missing; sequencing was by immunoSEQ multiplex PCR. Found here are some 1,100,000 clones, around 82% of them singletons; the top ten hold about 0.52%. Per germline, CDR1 SSHAT and CDR2 FNYEAQ (reference sequence). The CDR3 covers 14 residues. V was trimmed by 3 bases and J by 6 bases, leaving 14 bases between them. The sequence came from a man between 18 and 35 years old in good health. Some clones in this sample may be carry-over from other donors' samples. The gene calls are TRBV7-7 and TRBJ2-5; D perhaps matches TRBD1 (6 bases). The sequenced sample was memory CD4+ T cells from PBMCs. Subset noted: CD45RA-negative fraction. The CDR3: CASSLAGRGQTQYF. The CDR3 coding sequence is TGTGCCAGCAGCTTGGCCGGCAGGGGACAGACCCAGTACTTC. Variable domain in full (rest from reference TRBV7-7 and TRBJ2-5): GAGVSQSPRYKVTKRGQDVTLRCDPISSHATLYWYQQALGQGPEFLTYFNYEAQPDKSGLPSDRFSAERPEGSISTLTIQRTEQRDSAMYRCASSLAGRGQTQYFGPGTRLLVL.